These T cell receptor beta chains were read from a single sample in a study of cytomegalovirus exposure and HLA in healthy donors. Using immunoSEQ multiplex PCR, the repertoire was profiled, and TCRdb retains in-frame clones only, with some absent. The profile covers roughly 86,000 clones, with 60% to 80% appearing a single time and roughly 6% taken by the ten largest. Sequencing was performed on PBMCs. Receptor source: a female donor in good health and CMV-seronegative. Each CDR3 is given with its conserved first and last residue.

v_call cdr3_aa
TRBV7-2 CASSFDRGQETQYF
TRBV18 CASSPGGNTGELFF
TRBV7-8 CASRLDRQETQYF
TRBV7-8 CASSHQQGSKGYTF
TRBV7-9 CASSLTGGGLWTEAFF
TRBV15 CATSSSGSNQPQHF
TRBV5-1 CASSATGGYTEAFF
TRBV25-1 CASSDQDTYFGEQYF
TRBV18 CASSPAGGGRVTEAFF
TRBV19 CASSIGQGGGYTF
TRBV19 CASSPPVAGTSSNEQFF
TRBV9 CASSVVWGQGTGELFF
TRBV5-1 CASSLGGGGEAFF
TRBV10-3 CAIGSYEQYF
TRBV9 CASSVAGVNTEAFF
TRBV11-3 CASSLGLAGGRANTGELFF
TRBV9 CASSVDARGDAEAFF
TRBV7-8 CASSPGGLGYEQYF
TRBV27 CASRRTFRDGYTF
TRBV6-6 CASGVPGQSGNTEAFF
TRBV7-9 CASSLGLSQETQYF
TRBV15 CATSSPGGTGNSGNTIYF
TRBV5-1 CASSQATGTRNTEAFF
TRBV5-8 CASTTGGGWTQYF
TRBV2 CASSGTSAYNEQFF
TRBV7-9 CASSSLAGGNTGELFF
TRBV7-8 CASSTSLNYEQYF
TRBV5-4 CASSPGVATGELFF
TRBV28 CASSLVTSGTYYEQYF
TRBV28 CASSPLASRREQYF
TRBV28 CASSSPGSGTDTQYF
TRBV6-6 CASVRGNQPQHF
TRBV28 CASRSTRGLIGNQPQHF
TRBV29-1 CSTSGGSYNEQFF
TRBV5-6 CASSIVLAGDGYPF
TRBV28 CASTPPGEEKLFF
TRBV4-1 CASSQDLNRGEKLFF
TRBV28 CASSFRGYGYTF
TRBV12-1 CASSFAHSPEQFF
TRBV5-4 CASSLSVASGEQYF
TRBV6-5 CASSYGGLWNGYTF
TRBV5-6 CASTEQGANSYNEQFF
TRBV28 CASSFLRGNTGELFF
TRBV27 CASSLEGLAGGYTF
TRBV6-5 CASRQNRGGNQPQHF
TRBV7-9 CASSLGPGTGERRGYTF
TRBV6-1 CASSVSEQYF
TRBV30 CAWSYGFGANVLTF
TRBV7-9 CASSLNAPQSAEKLFF
TRBV27 CASSLSSNQPQHF
TRBV7-6 CASSLAGGSRTDTQYF
TRBV6-6 CASSYSGQGLYGYTF
TRBV2 CASSRVGVSNQPQHF
TRBV2 CASYEQGVGNSPLHF
TRBV15 CATSRQERVETQYF